The 22 T cell receptor beta chains below come from one sample, sequenced in a study of tissue T cells after allogeneic stem cell transplantation. Sequenced by immunoSEQ multiplex PCR; TCRdb stores in-frame clones only, minus some. The profile shows about 2,400 clones, 60% to 75% of them singletons. Sequencing input: gut tissue. Receptors originate from a female BALB/c mouse in good health. Strain MHC haplotype: H2-d.

This clone was detected once. Mouse germline and gene names are used. The read comes to an end 1 residue before the CDR3 does, leaving the germline J gene to fill in the end. The chain combines TRBV13-1 with TRBJ1-1, with 7 bases aligning to TRBD1. CDR1 NSHNY and CDR2 SYGAGN come from the germline V gene. The V and J ends lost 1 base and 1 base, in that order; junction bases with no gene match: 1. The CDR3 is 14 amino acids. The CDR3 sequence: CASSDHRGNTEVFF. The sequenced CDR3 bases are TGTGCCAGCAGTGATCACAGGGGAAACACAGAAGTCTTC.

This clone has only a few counts. The gene names here belong to mouse. Read coverage stops 1 residue before the CDR3 terminus; the germline J gene supplies the remainder. The chain employs TRBV13-2 and TRBJ1-3, with a possible D match to TRBD1 (6 bases). There are 14 residues in the CDR3. Germline V gene sequence: CDR1 NNHNN, CDR2 SYGAGS (reference sequence). The V and J ends lost 2 bases and 2 bases respectively, with 8 bases between them. The sequenced CDR3 bases are TGTGCCAGCGGTGAAACAGGGACTGGAAATACGCTCTAT. It codes for CASGETGTGNTLY. The CDR3 in its entirety is CASGETGTGNTLYF.

On this clone: The gene symbols are mouse symbols. Read data end 1 residue before the CDR3 end; the end is taken from the germline J gene. The rearrangement links TRBV13-3 to TRBJ1-3, with D possibly matching TRBD1 (5 bases). The CDR3 extends over 14 amino acids. The germline V gene encodes CDR1 NNHDY and CDR2 SYVADS. V gave up 4 bases and J gave up 1 base, with 9 bases separating them. The sequenced part of the CDR3 DNA is TGTGCCAGCAGTTTTGGACAATCTGGAAATACGCTCTAT. Its protein is CASSFGQSGNTLY. In full, the CDR3 is CASSFGQSGNTLYF.

Comment on this clone: Mouse gene names and germline throughout. The read ends 1 residue early relative to the CDR3; the germline J gene fills the gap. The rearrangement links TRBV24 to TRBJ2-3, with 7 bases matching TRBD2. The J segment lost 0 bases and the V segment lost 4 bases, leaving 1 base of the junction unmatched. The CDR3 runs 14 residues. Germline V gene lookup returns CDR1 KGHTA and CDR2 FRNEEI. Incomplete CDR3 DNA: TGTGCCAGCAGTCGACTGGGTAGTGCAGAAACGCTGTAT. Translated: CASSRLGSAETLY. The full CDR3 sequence reads CASSRLGSAETLYF.

Points on this clone: Germline and genes here are mouse. Read data end 1 residue before the CDR3 end; the end is taken from the germline J gene. The chain recombines TRBV5 with TRBJ2-5, with D possibly TRBD1 on 6 matching bases. The V gene's germline CDR1 is LGHNA and CDR2 YNLKQL (reference sequence). Deletions cut 0 bases from V and 6 bases from J, with 10 bases between. The CDR3 is 14 amino acids. The CDR3 protein is CASSQDSQGDTQYF. CDR3 DNA, as far as it was read: TGTGCCAGCAGCCAAGATTCGCAGGGGGACACCCAGTAC.

This clone was observed a handful of times. Mouse germline and gene names are used. The read ends 1 residue early relative to the CDR3; the germline J gene fills the gap. The chain uses TRBV5 and TRBJ1-2; D ambiguous. CDR1 is LGHNA and CDR2 is YNLKQL in the germline V gene (reference sequence). The CDR3 spans 12 residues. V was shortened by 0 bases and J by 3 bases, with 2 bases between the two germline ends. The sequenced CDR3 bases are TGTGCCAGCAGCCAAGAGGACTCCGACTACACC. Translated: CASSQEDSDYT. The CDR3 in its entirety is CASSQEDSDYTF.

About this clone itself: Germline and genes: mouse. The covered CDR3 bases are TGTGCTAGCAAGACAGGGGCCAACGAAAGATTATTT. Translating it yields CASKTGANERLF. The whole CDR3 region reads CASKTGANERLFF. The chain carries TRBV29 and TRBJ1-4; the match to TRBD1 covers 8 bases. The missing CDR3 end, 1 residue past where the read stops, is filled in from the germline J gene. V shed 7 bases, J shed 3 bases, and the junction held 1 base outside the gene matches. Germline V CDR1 and CDR2: MSHET, SYDVDS. CDR3 length: 13 amino acids. Together with reference TRBV29 and TRBJ1-4, the CDR3 gives the full variable domain: DMKVTQMPRYLIKRMGENVLLECGQDMSHETMYWYRQDPGLGLQLIYISYDVDSNSEGDIPKGYRVSRKKREHFSLILDSAKTNQTSVYFCASKTGANERLFFGHGTKLSVL.

Worth noting for this clone: The genes are named according to mouse. The CDR3 goes on 1 residue after the read ends, and that part is filled in from the germline J gene. The gene calls are TRBV12-1 and TRBJ2-7; D is possibly TRBD1 (6 bases). Trimming cost V 2 bases and J 7 bases, with 8 bases left between them. This CDR3 is 11 amino acids long. CDR1 is SGHSN, CDR2 HYEKVE, per germline. CDR3 in amino acids: CASSPDREQYF. CDR3 bases read: TGTGCCAGCTCTCCAGACAGGGAACAGTAC.

Turning to this clone: The genes and germline here are from mouse. The read ends 1 residue before the CDR3 terminus; that terminus is restored from the germline J gene. The J gene is TRBJ2-7, the V gene TRBV17; 8 nucleotides match TRBD2. Trimming cost V 3 bases and J 7 bases; bases outside gene matches: 2. Germline V gives CDR1 MNHDT, CDR2 YYDKIL. The CDR3 spans 12 residues. The sequenced part of the CDR3 DNA is TGTGCTAGCAGTAGTGGGGGGGAGGAACAGTAC. This codes for CASSSGGEEQY. The CDR3 in full is CASSSGGEEQYF.

This clone occurred once. Each gene name is a mouse one. The read gets to within 1 residue of the CDR3 end, and the germline J gene fills in the rest. The genes are TRBV13-2 and TRBJ2-1, with TRBD2 identical over 9 bases. V dropped 3 bases and J dropped 3; count of bases not matched to a gene: 4. The CDR3 has 15 amino acids. Germline V gives CDR1 NNHNN, CDR2 SYGAGS (reference sequence). The sequenced CDR3 bases are TGTGCCAGCGGTGTGGGGGGGCTTTCCTATGCTGAGCAGTTC. Translated, it gives CASGVGGLSYAEQF. The whole CDR3 protein is CASGVGGLSYAEQFF.

Of note for this clone: The genes are named according to mouse. The observed sequence ends 1 residue before the CDR3 terminus, with the missing tail filled in from the germline J gene. The V and J genes are TRBV13-3 and TRBJ2-1; D is perhaps TRBD1 (6 bases). Trimming cost V 6 bases and J 3 bases, with 13 bases left between them. Per the germline V gene, CDR1 is NNHDY and CDR2 is SYVADS. This CDR3 has 14 amino acids. The covered CDR3 bases are TGTGCCAGCACCCGCCGGGACATCTATGCTGAGCAGTTC. Protein product: CASTRRDIYAEQF. The CDR3 reads in full as CASTRRDIYAEQFF.

As concerns this clone: Germline and genes: mouse. Read sequence stops 1 residue before the CDR3 end, and the germline J gene provides the missing end. The chain combines TRBV1 with TRBJ1-3; TRBD1 is a possible D gene (6 bases). V was shortened by 0 bases and J by 0 bases, with 12 bases between the two germline ends. Germline V gene lookup returns CDR1 NSQYPW and CDR2 LRSPGD (reference sequence). This CDR3 comprises 17 residues. The sequenced part of the CDR3 DNA is TGCACCTGCAGTGCAGATGAGGGACACCCTTCTGGAAATACGCTCTAT. This gives the protein CTCSADEGHPSGNTLY. The full CDR3 protein is CTCSADEGHPSGNTLYF.

A remark on this clone: The listed genes are named as in mouse. The observed sequence ends 1 residue before the CDR3 terminus, with the missing tail filled in from the germline J gene. The V gene is TRBV20, the J gene TRBJ1-4; 10 nucleotides match TRBD1. This CDR3 comprises 14 residues. Germline trimming cut 2 bases from V and 5 bases from J; bases unmatched to any gene: 2. Germline V gene data show CDR1 as GFQATS and CDR2 as STVNSAI. The part of the CDR3 DNA that was read is TGTGGTGCTAGGCCGGACAGGGGGAACGAAAGATTATTT. Its translation: CGARPDRGNERLF. In full, the CDR3 reads CGARPDRGNERLFF.

This clone was detected a few times. Gene names follow the mouse nomenclature. The read stops 1 residue short of the end of the CDR3; the missing end is completed from the germline J gene. The V call is TRBV13-3, the J call TRBJ2-7; D not resolved. CDR1 is NNHDY and CDR2 is SYVADS in the germline V gene. V dropped 1 base and J dropped 9 bases, with 5 bases sitting between them. This CDR3 region has 10 residues. Incomplete CDR3 DNA: TGTGCCAGCAGTGATCCAGCACAGTAC. It specifies CASSDPAQY. In full, the CDR3 reads CASSDPAQYF.

As to this clone: The gene names given are mouse names. The CDR3 end is not reached by the read, which stops 1 residue before it; the germline J gene fills it in. J is TRBJ2-2 and V is TRBV5; 11 bases fit TRBD2. CDR3 length: 17 amino acids. The trim removed 1 base at V and 0 bases at J, leaving 1 base unmatched. Germline assignment: CDR1 LGHNA and CDR2 YNLKQL (reference sequence). CDR3 protein: CASSQGDWGPNTGQLYF. The DNA read from the CDR3 is TGTGCCAGCAGCCAAGGGGACTGGGGGCCAAACACCGGGCAGCTCTAC.

With respect to this clone: Gene labels here are mouse ones. CDR3: CGAWGGNYAEQFF. The sequenced CDR3 bases are TGTGGTGCCTGGGGGGGTAACTATGCTGAGCAGTTC. The chain carries TRBV20 and TRBJ2-1, with 9 bases aligning to TRBD2. The read ends 1 residue shy of where the CDR3 ends; the end is completed using the germline J gene. Germline V gives CDR1 GFQATS, CDR2 STVNSAI. The CDR3 sequence is 13 residues long. V lost 6 bases and J lost 0; bases outside the gene matches: 0.

This clone turned up a few times. Each gene name is a mouse one. The CDR3 sequence is CASGVDNSGNTLYF. The part of the CDR3 DNA that was read is TGTGCCAGCGGTGTCGACAATTCTGGAAATACGCTCTAT. The chain recombines TRBV13-2 with TRBJ1-3; no clear D gene. The sequence runs out 1 residue before the end of the CDR3; the remainder is reconstructed from the germline J gene. CDR3 length: 14 amino acids. Germline CDR1 and CDR2: NNHNN and SYGAGS (reference sequence). Trimming shortened V by 3 bases and J by 0 bases, and 7 bases separated the two germline ends.

Remarks on this clone: Gene names are the mouse ones. The observed sequence ends 1 residue before the CDR3 terminus, with the missing tail filled in from the germline J gene. The chain recombines TRBV13-3 with TRBJ2-7; a possible D gene is TRBD1 (5 bases). Trimming left V 6 bases short and J 0 bases short, with 10 bases between. There are 13 residues in the CDR3. CDR1 NNHDY and CDR2 SYVADS come from the germline V gene. CDR3 DNA (partial): TGTGCCAGCAAGACAGCCCTCTCCTATGAACAGTAC. Protein product: CASKTALSYEQY. The full CDR3 protein reads CASKTALSYEQYF.

On this clone itself: Gene names denote mouse genes. The read ends 1 residue early relative to the CDR3; the germline J gene fills the gap. The V call is TRBV4, the J call TRBJ2-5; 11 bases are a match to TRBD2. CDR1 LGHDT and CDR2 YNNKQL come from the germline V gene (reference sequence). Losses at the gene ends were 5 bases for V and 5 bases for J; bases not matched to a gene: 6. The CDR3 consists of 15 residues. The CDR3 DNA, read in part, is TGTGCCAGCAGCAAACTGGGGGGGCGCGGAGACACCCAGTAC. Translated: CASSKLGGRGDTQY. The entire CDR3 is CASSKLGGRGDTQYF.

For this clone: These gene names are mouse names. The sequence runs out 1 residue before the end of the CDR3; the remainder is reconstructed from the germline J gene. This rearrangement joins TRBV13-1 to TRBJ1-3, with D hard to call. This CDR3 region has 14 residues. Germline V gives CDR1 NSHNY, CDR2 SYGAGN. Trimming took 0 bases from V and 0 from J, leaving 4 bases between them. CDR3 DNA (partial): TGTGCCAGCAGTGATGGGGGTTCTGGAAATACGCTCTAT. This encodes CASSDGGSGNTLY. The entire CDR3 is CASSDGGSGNTLYF.

Comment on this clone: Any gene name here is a mouse gene name. The CDR3 end lies 1 residue beyond the end of the read and is filled in from the germline J gene. V is TRBV2 and J is TRBJ2-1, with D maybe TRBD1 (6 bases). Trimming took off 0 bases at V and 4 bases at J, with 10 bases between the two ends. The CDR3 length is 15 residues. The germline gives CDR1 LGHNA, CDR2 YSYQKL. The CDR3 spells CASSQEEGEYAEQFF. The covered CDR3 bases are TGTGCCAGCAGCCAAGAAGAGGGGGAGTATGCTGAGCAGTTC.

On this clone: The germline and genes are mouse ones. The CDR3 is cut off 1 residue early in the read; its end comes from the germline J gene. The rearrangement links TRBV24 to TRBJ1-1; 10 bases are a match to TRBD1. The germline gives CDR1 KGHTA, CDR2 FRNEEI. The CDR3 length is 15 residues. After removal of 4 bases from V and 3 bases from J, the junction contained 5 bases not matched to a gene. The covered CDR3 bases are TGTGCCAGCAGTCCTCTGGACAGGGGGGACACAGAAGTCTTC. It encodes CASSPLDRGDTEVF. The entire CDR3 protein reads CASSPLDRGDTEVFF.